This is a list of T cell receptor beta chains from one sample in a study of identical twins. TCRdb passed the 5' RACE reads through MiXCR, listing each CDR3 protein once. The sample yields 350,000 to 450,000 distinct CDR3 sequences, around a sixth seen once. Material: naive T cells sorted from blood. All receptors come from a man aged 50-59 years in good health. The CDR3 runs from the conserved cysteine through the conserved F or W. D genes are given only for firm matches. The listing skips clone size in some rows; elsewhere it reads once, few, many or a size class.

clone size: few; J gene: TRBJ1-4; D gene: -; CDR3 length: 14; V gene: TRBV5-1; CDR3 DNA: TGCGCCAGCAGCTTGGACAGTTCAAATGAAAAACTGTTTTTT; CDR3 protein: CASSLDSSNEKLFF
clone size: many; J gene: TRBJ2-3; D gene: TRBD2; CDR3 length: 15; V gene: TRBV20-1; CDR3 DNA: TGCAGTGCTAGAGATGAAGGAGCGGGAGCAGATACGCAGTATTTT; CDR3 protein: CSARDEGAGADTQYF
clone size: -; J gene: TRBJ1-1; D gene: -; CDR3 length: 13; V gene: TRBV19; CDR3 DNA: TGTGCCAGTAGTATGGCCACGACATCCGAAGCTTTCTTT; CDR3 protein: CASSMATTSEAFF
clone size: few; J gene: TRBJ2-7; D gene: TRBD2; CDR3 length: 15; V gene: TRBV20-1; CDR3 DNA: TGCAGTGCTAGTGGGGGCGGCGGGGGGGCCTCCGAGCAGTACTTC; CDR3 protein: CSASGGGGGASEQYF
clone size: many; J gene: TRBJ1-1; D gene: TRBD1; CDR3 length: 16; V gene: TRBV5-6; CDR3 DNA: TGTGCCAGCAGCTTGGCGGGACAGACCTTGAACACTGAAGCTTTCTTT; CDR3 protein: CASSLAGQTLNTEAFF
clone size: -; J gene: TRBJ2-3; D gene: -; CDR3 length: 12; V gene: TRBV5-1; CDR3 DNA: TGCGCCAGTGGCGGAACATCAGATACGCAGTATTTT; CDR3 protein: CASGGTSDTQYF
clone size: few; J gene: TRBJ2-7; D gene: -; CDR3 length: 15; V gene: TRBV4-3; CDR3 DNA: TGCGCCAGCAGCCAAGTCCCCACGAGCTCCTACGAGCAGTACTTC; CDR3 protein: CASSQVPTSSYEQYF
clone size: many; J gene: TRBJ2-1; D gene: -; CDR3 length: 14; V gene: TRBV29-1; CDR3 DNA: TGCAGCGTGAATCCGGCTTTGGCCTACAATGAGCAGTTCTTC; CDR3 protein: CSVNPALAYNEQFF
clone size: -; J gene: TRBJ2-3; D gene: -; CDR3 length: 13; V gene: TRBV10-3; CDR3 DNA: TGTGCCTCTTGGGGACAACAGGCAGATACGCAGTATTTT; CDR3 protein: CASWGQQADTQYF
clone size: -; J gene: TRBJ1-5; D gene: -; CDR3 length: 15; V gene: TRBV20-1; CDR3 DNA: TGCAGTGCTAGAGATGTACAGACACTAAATCAGCCCCAGCATTTT; CDR3 protein: CSARDVQTLNQPQHF
clone size: -; J gene: TRBJ2-7; D gene: -; CDR3 length: 14; V gene: TRBV5-1; CDR3 DNA: TGCGCCAGCAGCTTGGCCGGGGCTGAGGGCGAGCAGTACTTC; CDR3 protein: CASSLAGAEGEQYF
clone size: few; J gene: TRBJ1-1; D gene: -; CDR3 length: 13; V gene: TRBV29-1; CDR3 DNA: TGCAGCGTTGAATTGTGGAGCGGGACTGAAGCTTTCTTT; CDR3 protein: CSVELWSGTEAFF
clone size: -; J gene: TRBJ2-5; D gene: -; CDR3 length: 13; V gene: TRBV10-3; CDR3 DNA: TGTGCCATCAGTGGTCATATAGGAGAGACCCAGTACTTC; CDR3 protein: CAISGHIGETQYF
clone size: -; J gene: TRBJ2-5; D gene: TRBD1; CDR3 length: 14; V gene: TRBV4-3; CDR3 DNA: TGCGCCAGCAGCCAACAACCGGGACAGGAGACCCAGTACTTC; CDR3 protein: CASSQQPGQETQYF
clone size: few; J gene: TRBJ2-5; D gene: -; CDR3 length: 16; V gene: TRBV4-1; CDR3 DNA: TGCGCCAGCAGCCAAAATAGACAGGTCCGCCAAGAGACCCAGTACTTC; CDR3 protein: CASSQNRQVRQETQYF
clone size: few; J gene: TRBJ2-3; D gene: -; CDR3 length: 13; V gene: TRBV12-3/TRBV12-4; CDR3 DNA: TGTGGGTCGGCCAGAGGAGGAACAGATACGCAGTATTTT; CDR3 protein: CGSARGGTDTQYF
clone size: -; J gene: TRBJ2-5; D gene: -; CDR3 length: 13; V gene: TRBV25-1; CDR3 DNA: TGTGCCAGCAGTGCCCCAGCGCCAGAGACCCAGTACTTC; CDR3 protein: CASSAPAPETQYF
clone size: few; J gene: TRBJ1-3; D gene: -; CDR3 length: 16; V gene: TRBV20-1; CDR3 DNA: TGCAGTGCTAGAGATAGGAAGGGGAGTCACGGAAACACCATATATTTT; CDR3 protein: CSARDRKGSHGNTIYF
clone size: -; J gene: TRBJ1-1; D gene: TRBD1; CDR3 length: 15; V gene: TRBV4-3; CDR3 DNA: TGCGCCAGCAGCCTACTTCGGCAGGGGGCCACTGAAGCTTCCTTT; CDR3 protein: CASSLLRQGATEASF
clone size: -; J gene: TRBJ2-3; D gene: TRBD2; CDR3 length: 16; V gene: TRBV28; CDR3 DNA: TGTGCCAGCAGTTGGGGTCCTAGCGGGAGCACAGATACGCAGTATTTT; CDR3 protein: CASSWGPSGSTDTQYF
clone size: few; J gene: TRBJ2-7; D gene: -; CDR3 length: 16; V gene: TRBV12-3/TRBV12-4; CDR3 DNA: TGTGCCAGCAGCCTTACGTGGACAGCTTCCTCCTACGAGCAGTACTTC; CDR3 protein: CASSLTWTASSYEQYF
clone size: few; J gene: TRBJ2-1; D gene: TRBD2; CDR3 length: 14; V gene: TRBV10-3; CDR3 DNA: TGTGCCATCGGGAGGACTAGCGGGATGTATGAGCAGTTCTTC; CDR3 protein: CAIGRTSGMYEQFF
clone size: -; J gene: TRBJ2-7; D gene: -; CDR3 length: 14; V gene: TRBV29-1; CDR3 DNA: TGCAGCATCGTAGCGAGACAGCAACCTTACGAGCAGTACTTC; CDR3 protein: CSIVARQQPYEQYF
clone size: -; J gene: TRBJ2-5; D gene: TRBD1; CDR3 length: 17; V gene: TRBV11-2; CDR3 DNA: TGTGCCAGCAGCTTAGGCCGGGACAGGGCGGTTCGAGAGACCCAGTACTTC; CDR3 protein: CASSLGRDRAVRETQYF
clone size: -; J gene: TRBJ1-2; D gene: -; CDR3 length: 16; V gene: TRBV10-3; CDR3 DNA: TGTGCCATCAGTGCAGATGGCTCAGGGGTCGGCTATGGCTACACCTTC; CDR3 protein: CAISADGSGVGYGYTF
clone size: few; J gene: TRBJ1-4; D gene: -; CDR3 length: 15; V gene: TRBV12-3/TRBV12-4; CDR3 DNA: TGTGCCAGCAGTAGCCAGACAGGCTCTAATGAAAAACTGTTTTTT; CDR3 protein: CASSSQTGSNEKLFF
clone size: few; J gene: TRBJ2-3; D gene: -; CDR3 length: 13; V gene: TRBV29-1; CDR3 DNA: TGCAGCGTTGAAGGTGCGTCCCCAGATACGCAGTATTTT; CDR3 protein: CSVEGASPDTQYF
clone size: many; J gene: TRBJ2-6; D gene: TRBD2; CDR3 length: 19; V gene: TRBV28; CDR3 DNA: TGTGCCAGCAGTTTATTTCCTAGCGGGGGACTTGGTGGGGCCAACGTCCTGACTTTC; CDR3 protein: CASSLFPSGGLGGANVLTF
clone size: -; J gene: TRBJ2-2; D gene: TRBD1; CDR3 length: 15; V gene: TRBV4-2; CDR3 DNA: TGTGCCAGCAGCCAAGAGACAGGGTACACCGGGGAGCTGTTTTTT; CDR3 protein: CASSQETGYTGELFF
clone size: -; J gene: TRBJ2-7; D gene: TRBD2; CDR3 length: 14; V gene: TRBV7-2; CDR3 DNA: TGTGCCAGCAGCTTAAGCGGGAGTCCTTACAAGCAGTACTTC; CDR3 protein: CASSLSGSPYKQYF
clone size: -; J gene: TRBJ2-3; D gene: -; CDR3 length: 14; V gene: TRBV7-2; CDR3 DNA: TGTGCCAGCAGCTCTGGATCTCAGACGAATACGCAGTATTTT; CDR3 protein: CASSSGSQTNTQYF
clone size: -; J gene: TRBJ2-1; D gene: -; CDR3 length: 15; V gene: TRBV12-3/TRBV12-4; CDR3 DNA: TGTGCCAGCAGTTTCCTCGGGGGCGCACCCAATGAGCAGTTCTTC; CDR3 protein: CASSFLGGAPNEQFF
clone size: -; J gene: TRBJ1-1; D gene: TRBD1; CDR3 length: 16; V gene: TRBV19; CDR3 DNA: TGTGCCAGTAGTATAGACTCAACAGGGGGCATCGCTGAAGCTTTCTTT; CDR3 protein: CASSIDSTGGIAEAFF
clone size: few; J gene: TRBJ2-5; D gene: -; CDR3 length: 13; V gene: TRBV7-9; CDR3 DNA: TGTGCCAGCAGCTTAGAACCGCCCGAGACCCAGTACTTC; CDR3 protein: CASSLEPPETQYF
clone size: -; J gene: TRBJ2-1; D gene: TRBD2; CDR3 length: 15; V gene: TRBV28; CDR3 DNA: TGTGCCAGTAAGCGGGGGGCCGTTTCCTACAATGAGCAGTTCTTC; CDR3 protein: CASKRGAVSYNEQFF
clone size: few; J gene: TRBJ2-7; D gene: TRBD1; CDR3 length: 12; V gene: TRBV29-1; CDR3 DNA: TGCAGCGTTTGGGGACAGGGTGACGAGCAGTACTTC; CDR3 protein: CSVWGQGDEQYF
clone size: -; J gene: TRBJ2-1; D gene: TRBD1; CDR3 length: 12; V gene: TRBV29-1; CDR3 DNA: TGCAGCGCCCCTACAGGGGGCAATGAGCAGTTCTTC; CDR3 protein: CSAPTGGNEQFF
clone size: -; J gene: TRBJ2-5; D gene: -; CDR3 length: 14; V gene: TRBV5-1; CDR3 DNA: TGCGCCAGCAGCATCAAGGACAGCCAAGAGACCCAGTACTTC; CDR3 protein: CASSIKDSQETQYF
clone size: -; J gene: TRBJ2-5; D gene: -; CDR3 length: 13; V gene: TRBV7-9; CDR3 DNA: TGTGCCAGCAGCTCCCAGGGTACAGAGACCCAGTACTTC; CDR3 protein: CASSSQGTETQYF
clone size: few; J gene: TRBJ2-7; D gene: TRBD1; CDR3 length: 15; V gene: TRBV5-4; CDR3 DNA: TGTGCCAGCAGCTTGGGGGGACAGGGCCACTACGAGCAGTACTTC; CDR3 protein: CASSLGGQGHYEQYF
clone size: few; J gene: TRBJ2-3; D gene: TRBD2; CDR3 length: 16; V gene: TRBV7-8; CDR3 DNA: TGTGCCAGCAGCTTCATAGCGGGAGGTACCACAGATACGCAGTATTTT; CDR3 protein: CASSFIAGGTTDTQYF
clone size: -; J gene: TRBJ2-7; D gene: TRBD1; CDR3 length: 15; V gene: TRBV9; CDR3 DNA: TGTGCCAGCAGCCCCAGGACAGGGTTAACCTACGAGCAGTACTTC; CDR3 protein: CASSPRTGLTYEQYF
clone size: many; J gene: TRBJ1-6; D gene: -; CDR3 length: 15; V gene: TRBV5-6; CDR3 DNA: TGTGCCAGCAGACCGACAGGTTTTAAAGGTTCACCCCTCCACTTT; CDR3 protein: CASRPTGFKGSPLHF
clone size: few; J gene: TRBJ1-1; D gene: -; CDR3 length: 14; V gene: TRBV7-3; CDR3 DNA: TGTGCCAGCCGCCAAGGCGGGGATTTCACTGAAGCTTTCTTT; CDR3 protein: CASRQGGDFTEAFF
clone size: few; J gene: TRBJ2-7; D gene: -; CDR3 length: 12; V gene: TRBV12-5; CDR3 DNA: TGTGCTAGTAGCGCCGGTACCTACGAGCAGTACTTC; CDR3 protein: CASSAGTYEQYF
clone size: many; J gene: TRBJ2-7; D gene: -; CDR3 length: 15; V gene: TRBV24-1; CDR3 DNA: TGTGCCACCAGTGATTCTTCAGGGACCATCGACGAGCAGTACTTC; CDR3 protein: CATSDSSGTIDEQYF
clone size: -; J gene: TRBJ2-1; D gene: TRBD2; CDR3 length: 16; V gene: TRBV6-5; CDR3 DNA: TGTGCCAGCAGTTACCAACTAGCGGGGGCCTACAATGAGCAGTTCTTC; CDR3 protein: CASSYQLAGAYNEQFF
clone size: few; J gene: TRBJ2-2; D gene: -; CDR3 length: 15; V gene: TRBV28; CDR3 DNA: TGTGCCAGCAGGCTACCCCAGGGGGGCGTCGGGGAGCTGTTTTTT; CDR3 protein: CASRLPQGGVGELFF
clone size: few; J gene: TRBJ2-5; D gene: -; CDR3 length: 12; V gene: TRBV6-5; CDR3 DNA: TGTGCCAGCAATCGCGGTTTGGAGACCCAGTACTTC; CDR3 protein: CASNRGLETQYF
clone size: many; J gene: TRBJ2-3; D gene: -; CDR3 length: 13; V gene: TRBV5-1; CDR3 DNA: TGCGCCAGCCGACGGGGGAACACAGATACGCAGTATTTT; CDR3 protein: CASRRGNTDTQYF
clone size: many; J gene: TRBJ2-7; D gene: TRBD2; CDR3 length: 14; V gene: TRBV20-1; CDR3 DNA: TGCAGTCCCCGGGCCGGGACTAGCTCCTACGAGCAGTACTTC; CDR3 protein: CSPRAGTSSYEQYF
clone size: many; J gene: TRBJ2-1; D gene: -; CDR3 length: 13; V gene: TRBV10-2; CDR3 DNA: TGCGCCAGTAGCCCCGAGTCCTACAATGAGCAGTTCTTC; CDR3 protein: CASSPESYNEQFF